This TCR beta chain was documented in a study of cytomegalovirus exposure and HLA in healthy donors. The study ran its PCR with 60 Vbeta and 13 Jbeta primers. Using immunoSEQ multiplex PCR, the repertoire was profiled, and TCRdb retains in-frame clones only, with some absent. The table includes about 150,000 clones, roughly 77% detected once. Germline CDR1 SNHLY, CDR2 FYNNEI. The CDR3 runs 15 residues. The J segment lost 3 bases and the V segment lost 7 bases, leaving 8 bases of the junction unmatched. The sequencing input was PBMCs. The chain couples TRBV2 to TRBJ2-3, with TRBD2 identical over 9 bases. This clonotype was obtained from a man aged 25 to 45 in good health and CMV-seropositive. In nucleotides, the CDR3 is TGTGCCAGCATAGCAAAAGCGGGGGGAACAGATACGCAGTATTTT. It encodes CASIAKAGGTDTQYF.